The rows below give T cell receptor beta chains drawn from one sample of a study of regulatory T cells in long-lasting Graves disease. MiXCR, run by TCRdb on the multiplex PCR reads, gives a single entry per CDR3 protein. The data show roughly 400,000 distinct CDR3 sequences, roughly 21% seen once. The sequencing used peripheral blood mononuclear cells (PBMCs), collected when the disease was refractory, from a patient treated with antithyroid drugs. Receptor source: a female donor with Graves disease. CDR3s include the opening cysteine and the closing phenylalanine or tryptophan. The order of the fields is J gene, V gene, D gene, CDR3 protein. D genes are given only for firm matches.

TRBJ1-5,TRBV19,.,CASSMRGSGNQPQHF
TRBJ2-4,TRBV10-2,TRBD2,CASSLAGGGPKNIQYF
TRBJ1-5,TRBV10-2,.,CASSEVQVAGQPQHF
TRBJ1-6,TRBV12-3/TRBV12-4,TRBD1,CASSSQGAQNSPLHF
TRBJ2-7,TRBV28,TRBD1,CASSSGQGGEQYF
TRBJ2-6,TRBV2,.,CASSGGRDSGANVLTF
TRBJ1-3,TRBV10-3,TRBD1,CAISEHRGRVAGNTIYF
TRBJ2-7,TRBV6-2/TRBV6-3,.,CASSYRVQSYEQYF
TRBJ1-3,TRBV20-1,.,CSARAHLNGNTIYF
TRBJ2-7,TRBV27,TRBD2,CASSTSGYEQYF
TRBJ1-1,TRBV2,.,CASSETGFTEAFF
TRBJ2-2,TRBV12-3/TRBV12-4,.,CASSLGQGGAGELFF
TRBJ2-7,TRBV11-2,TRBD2,CASSRDFSGGPREQYF
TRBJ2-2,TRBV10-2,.,CASSEFSSTGELFF
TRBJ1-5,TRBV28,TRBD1,CASSLGPGQGKPQHF
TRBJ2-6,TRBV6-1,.,CASSGLTGGSSGANVLTF
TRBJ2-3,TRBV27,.,CASSSARSSLPDTQYF
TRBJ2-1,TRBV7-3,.,CASSLTPYNEQFF
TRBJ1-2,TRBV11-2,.,CASSLGQAVAGYTF
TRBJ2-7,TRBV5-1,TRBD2,CASSQGLADPSEQYF
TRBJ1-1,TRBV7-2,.,CASSLQDTTEAFF
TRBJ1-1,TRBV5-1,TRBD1,CASSWTGGDEAFF
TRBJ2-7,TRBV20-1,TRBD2,CSARSGTRRVEQYF
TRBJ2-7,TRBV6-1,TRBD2,CASGRGHEQYF
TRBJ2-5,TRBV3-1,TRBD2,CASISGSGGETQYF
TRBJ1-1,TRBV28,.,CASTISGGRTEAFF
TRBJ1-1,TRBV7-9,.,CASSLGGARMNTEAFF
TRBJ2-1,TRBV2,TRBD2,CASSEGAGGLSSYNEQFF
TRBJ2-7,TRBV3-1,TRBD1,CASSQSTGGAYEQYF
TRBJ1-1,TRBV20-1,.,CSARQTEMNTEAFF
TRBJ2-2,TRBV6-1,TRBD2,CASRTGTSGKGGTGELFF
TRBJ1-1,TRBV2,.,CASSRRAGVRTEAFF
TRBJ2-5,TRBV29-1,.,CSVKPTGTLSTETQYF
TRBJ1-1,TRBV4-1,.,CASTGHTTSNTEAFF
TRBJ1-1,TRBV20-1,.,CSATRGGLNTEAFF
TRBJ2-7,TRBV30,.,CASQGLPRDEQYF
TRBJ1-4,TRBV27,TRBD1,CASRRTGWNEKLFF